A few counts support the clone carrying this TCR beta chain. The sample holds other DNA sequences that translate to the same CDR3. The germline V gene has CDR1 SGHDT and CDR2 YYEEEE. This CDR3 is built from 14 residues. The V and J ends lost 2 bases and 1 base respectively, with 7 bases between them. This entry is derived from a study of T cell clones after liver transplantation. Across the study: As an antigen-independent comparator, third-party-reactive TCRbeta sequences came from pre-transplant mixed lymphocyte reactions.

The data were produced by immunoSEQ multiplex PCR, yet TCRdb's version contains in-frame clones alone and is incomplete. This sample has roughly 70,000 clones, with about four fifths found just once. CD3+CD4+ and CD3+CD8+ cells were FACS-sorted from thawed unstimulated PBMCs. The chain combines TRBV5-6 with TRBJ1-5; D call uncertain. This receptor was identified in a human donor who received a liver transplant. The sample consisted of CD4+ T cells from blood, taken before liver transplant. The CDR3 DNA reads TGTGCCAGCAGCTTTTATAGGAGCAATCAGCCCCAGCATTTT. Residues: CASSFYRSNQPQHF.